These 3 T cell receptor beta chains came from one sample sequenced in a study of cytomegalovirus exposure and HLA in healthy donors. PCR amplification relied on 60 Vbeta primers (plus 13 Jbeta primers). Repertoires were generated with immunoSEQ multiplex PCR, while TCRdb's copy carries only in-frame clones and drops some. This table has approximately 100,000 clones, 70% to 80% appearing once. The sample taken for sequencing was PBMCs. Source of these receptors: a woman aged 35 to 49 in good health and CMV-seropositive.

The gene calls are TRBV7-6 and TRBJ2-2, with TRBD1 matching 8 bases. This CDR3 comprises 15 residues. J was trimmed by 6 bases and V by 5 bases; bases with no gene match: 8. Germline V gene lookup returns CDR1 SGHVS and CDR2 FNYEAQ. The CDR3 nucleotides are TGTGCCAGCAGCGTGACAGGGGAATGGCCCGGGGAGCTGTTTTTT. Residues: CASSVTGEWPGELFF.

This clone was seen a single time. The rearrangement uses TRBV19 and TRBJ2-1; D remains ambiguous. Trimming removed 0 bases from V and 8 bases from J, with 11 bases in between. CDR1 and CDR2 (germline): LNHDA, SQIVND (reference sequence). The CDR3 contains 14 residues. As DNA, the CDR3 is TGTGCCAGTAGTATAGAAGGAGCAGCCTATGAGCAGTTCTTC. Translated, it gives CASSIEGAAYEQFF.

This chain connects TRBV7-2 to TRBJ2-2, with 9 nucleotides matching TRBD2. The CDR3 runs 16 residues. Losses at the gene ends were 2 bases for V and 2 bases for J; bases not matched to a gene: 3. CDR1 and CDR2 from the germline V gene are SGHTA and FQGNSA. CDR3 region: CASSLPSGDNTGELFF. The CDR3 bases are TGTGCCAGCAGCTTACCTAGCGGGGACAACACCGGGGAGCTGTTTTTT.